Listed below are T cell receptor beta chains from one sample, sequenced in a study of PD-1 blockade in classical Hodgkin lymphoma. Measured with immunoSEQ multiplex PCR; TCRdb has only the in-frame clones, and not every one. Among approximately 9,000 clones, about three quarters were seen once, and the ten largest hold roughly 4.6%. The source material was CD4+ T cells from blood, sampled before the fourth cycle of nivolumab. The receptors derive from a human donor with classical Hodgkin lymphoma. Each CDR3 is given with its conserved first and last residue. D genes are given only for firm matches. Expanded clones get a size class; other rows say once, few or many, or leave the size out.

size: NA; D: NA; V: TRBV5-1; J: TRBJ1-6; CDR3: CASSIRDGNSPLHF; DNA: TGCGCCAGCAGCATCCGGGACGGTAATTCACCCCTCCACTTT
size: NA; D: NA; V: TRBV5-8; J: TRBJ2-1; CDR3: CASSLDRTEFF; DNA: TGTGCCAGCAGCTTGGACAGGACAGAGTTCTTC
size: NA; D: TRBD2; V: TRBV2; J: TRBJ2-5; CDR3: CASRSGGGAGETQYF; DNA: TGTGCCAGCAGGAGCGGCGGGGGGGCCGGAGAGACCCAGTACTTC
size: once; D: NA; V: TRBV5-5; J: TRBJ1-6; CDR3: CASSFGGSYNSPLHF; DNA: TGTGCCAGCAGCTTCGGGGGCTCCTATAATTCACCCCTCCACTTT
size: NA; D: TRBD1; V: TRBV19; J: TRBJ1-1; CDR3: CASSMKTGMFAFF; DNA: TGTGCCAGTAGTATGAAGACAGGGATGTTTGCTTTCTTT
size: NA; D: NA; V: TRBV5-1; J: TRBJ1-5; CDR3: CASSLGGGKPQHF; DNA: TGCGCCAGCAGCTTGGGAGGGGGTAAGCCCCAGCATTTT
size: few; D: NA; V: TRBV5-4; J: TRBJ1-2; CDR3: CASSSTGSPYGYTF; DNA: TGTGCCAGCAGCTCAACGGGGAGCCCCTATGGCTACACCTTC
size: NA; D: NA; V: TRBV7-3; J: TRBJ2-1; CDR3: CASSLTGDEQFF; DNA: TGTGCCAGCAGCCTTACGGGTGATGAGCAGTTCTTC
size: NA; D: NA; V: TRBV19; J: TRBJ1-2; CDR3: CASSIQRGGQNYGYTF; DNA: TGTGCCAGTAGTATACAACGCGGAGGACAGAACTATGGCTACACCTTC
size: NA; D: TRBD1; V: TRBV28; J: TRBJ1-1; CDR3: CASSLGTGGAFF; DNA: TGTGCCAGCAGTTTGGGGACAGGGGGAGCTTTCTTT
size: NA; D: TRBD1; V: TRBV2; J: TRBJ1-5; CDR3: CASNGQGGGQPQHF; DNA: TGTGCCAGCAACGGACAGGGGGGCGGTCAGCCCCAGCATTTT
size: NA; D: TRBD2; V: TRBV4-1; J: TRBJ2-2; CDR3: CASSHRGSGDAGELFF; DNA: TGCGCCAGCAGCCACCGGGGGAGCGGGGATGCCGGGGAGCTGTTTTTT
size: NA; D: TRBD1; V: TRBV28; J: TRBJ2-7; CDR3: CASSLQGAYEQYF; DNA: TGTGCCAGCAGTTTACAGGGGGCCTACGAGCAGTACTTC
size: NA; D: NA; V: TRBV20-1; J: TRBJ2-3; CDR3: CSAFYTDTQYF; DNA: TGCAGTGCTTTTTACACAGATACGCAGTATTTT
size: once; D: TRBD2; V: TRBV5-4; J: TRBJ2-2; CDR3: CASSPAGGDTGELFF; DNA: TGTGCCAGCAGTCCTGCCGGGGGGGACACCGGGGAGCTGTTTTTT
size: few; D: NA; V: TRBV2; J: TRBJ1-5; CDR3: CASRANLQGGGMNQPQHF; DNA: TGTGCCAGCAGGGCCAATCTACAGGGAGGGGGTATGAATCAGCCCCAGCATTTT
size: once; D: NA; V: TRBV6-1; J: TRBJ2-3; CDR3: CASRKDPGWDTQYF; DNA: TGTGCCAGCAGAAAAGACCCGGGTTGGGATACGCAGTATTTT
size: NA; D: NA; V: TRBV10-1; J: TRBJ1-5; CDR3: CASSDQTSNQPQHF; DNA: TGCGCCAGCAGTGACCAGACTTCCAATCAGCCCCAGCATTTT
size: NA; D: TRBD2; V: TRBV25-1; J: TRBJ2-1; CDR3: CASSDPSGGATFF; DNA: TGTGCCAGCAGTGATCCTAGCGGGGGGGCCACGTTCTTC
size: NA; D: TRBD1; V: TRBV4-2; J: TRBJ2-3; CDR3: CASRVGQGQGDTQYF; DNA: TGTGCCAGCAGAGTCGGACAGGGGCAAGGAGATACGCAGTATTTT
size: NA; D: TRBD1; V: TRBV28; J: TRBJ1-1; CDR3: CASSSPTGGGLGAFF; DNA: TGTGCCAGCAGTTCCCCCACAGGGGGCGGTCTGGGAGCTTTCTTT
size: NA; D: NA; V: TRBV6-1; J: TRBJ2-3; CDR3: CATPYGSTDTQYF; DNA: TGTGCCACCCCTTACGGGAGCACAGATACGCAGTATTTT
size: NA; D: NA; V: TRBV7-2; J: TRBJ2-1; CDR3: CASSSTWTRGYNEQFF; DNA: TGTGCCAGCAGCTCCACTTGGACTAGGGGGTACAATGAGCAGTTCTTC
size: NA; D: TRBD1; V: TRBV4-2; J: TRBJ1-1; CDR3: CASSVWTGAVNTEAFF; DNA: TGTGCCAGCAGCGTTTGGACAGGGGCCGTGAACACTGAAGCTTTCTTT
size: NA; D: NA; V: TRBV20-1; J: TRBJ2-1; CDR3: CSASWGEQFF; DNA: TGCAGTGCTAGTTGGGGGGAGCAGTTCTTC
size: once; D: NA; V: TRBV11-1; J: TRBJ1-1; CDR3: CASSLDNTEAFF; DNA: TGTGCCAGCAGCTTAGATAACACTGAAGCTTTCTTT
size: NA; D: TRBD1; V: TRBV7-2; J: TRBJ1-1; CDR3: CASSLGQGWGTEAFF; DNA: TGTGCCAGCAGCTTAGGACAGGGCTGGGGCACTGAAGCTTTCTTT
size: NA; D: TRBD2; V: TRBV30; J: TRBJ2-7; CDR3: CASSRGGGPSYEQYF; DNA: TGTGCCTCCTCAAGGGGCGGGGGACCCTCCTACGAGCAGTACTTC
size: NA; D: NA; V: TRBV5-1; J: TRBJ1-2; CDR3: CASRNTGGDDYGYTF; DNA: TGCGCCAGCAGGAATACCGGGGGCGACGACTATGGCTACACCTTC
size: NA; D: TRBD2; V: TRBV2; J: TRBJ2-2; CDR3: CASKSGGAYTGELFF; DNA: TGTGCCAGCAAGAGCGGGGGGGCCTACACCGGGGAGCTGTTTTTT
size: NA; D: NA; V: TRBV2; J: TRBJ2-5; CDR3: CASSATGGLKTQYF; DNA: TGTGCCAGCAGTGCAACGGGGGGCCTCAAGACCCAGTACTTC
size: NA; D: TRBD1; V: TRBV18; J: TRBJ2-2; CDR3: CASSRPGQGATGELFF; DNA: TGTGCCAGCTCACGGCCGGGACAGGGGGCAACCGGGGAGCTGTTTTTT
size: NA; D: NA; V: TRBV19; J: TRBJ2-1; CDR3: CASSSGGSVNEQFF; DNA: TGTGCCAGTAGTTCCGGGGGATCGGTAAATGAGCAGTTCTTC
size: NA; D: NA; V: TRBV5-8; J: TRBJ2-5; CDR3: CASSLGATARETQYF; DNA: TGTGCCAGCAGCTTGGGGGCGACAGCCCGGGAGACCCAGTACTTC
size: NA; D: TRBD1; V: TRBV27; J: TRBJ1-4; CDR3: CASSFPGQGWEKLFF; DNA: TGTGCCAGCAGTTTCCCCGGACAGGGGTGGGAAAAACTGTTTTTT
size: NA; D: NA; V: TRBV5-1; J: TRBJ1-2; CDR3: CASSLLTHNYGYTF; DNA: TGCGCCAGCAGCTTACTCACCCATAACTATGGCTACACCTTC
size: NA; D: TRBD1; V: TRBV5-4; J: TRBJ1-1; CDR3: CASSLETGGNTEAFF; DNA: TGTGCCAGCAGCTTGGAGACAGGGGGGAACACTGAAGCTTTCTTT
size: NA; D: NA; V: TRBV6-6; J: TRBJ1-1; CDR3: CASSYYTGTAEAFF; DNA: TGTGCCAGCAGTTACTACACAGGGACGGCGGAAGCTTTCTTT
size: NA; D: NA; V: TRBV6-6; J: TRBJ1-5; CDR3: CASSYDQARQPQHF; DNA: TGTGCCAGCAGTTACGATCAAGCCAGACAGCCCCAGCATTTT
size: NA; D: TRBD1; V: TRBV6-1; J: TRBJ1-5; CDR3: CASLAGGAQPQHF; DNA: TGTGCCAGCCTCGCAGGGGGCGCGCAGCCCCAGCATTTT
size: few; D: TRBD1; V: TRBV20-1; J: TRBJ2-7; CDR3: CSATGQAEQYF; DNA: TGCAGTGCTACGGGACAGGCCGAGCAGTACTTC
size: NA; D: NA; V: TRBV5-1; J: TRBJ2-1; CDR3: CASSSTGNMGNEQFF; DNA: TGCGCCAGCAGCTCTACAGGGAATATGGGGAATGAGCAGTTCTTC
size: NA; D: NA; V: TRBV6-5; J: TRBJ1-2; CDR3: CASRDGNYGYTF; DNA: TGTGCCAGCAGAGACGGTAACTATGGCTACACCTTC